These 32 T cell receptor beta chains came from one sample sequenced in a study of cytomegalovirus exposure and HLA in healthy donors. 13 Jbeta primers and 60 Vbeta primers were used for the PCR. Using immunoSEQ multiplex PCR, the repertoire was profiled, and TCRdb retains in-frame clones only, with some absent. The table shows 120,000 or so clones, with roughly two thirds occurring only once. Material: PBMCs. These receptors came from a man aged 30-40 years in good health and CMV-seropositive.

This clone was detected a few times. This chain links TRBV19 with TRBJ2-1, with 9 nucleotides matching TRBD1. Germline CDR1 LNHDA, CDR2 SQIVND (reference sequence). Losses at the gene ends were 5 bases for V and 8 bases for J; bases not matched to a gene: 13. This CDR3 has 16 residues. The CDR3 here is CASSGWTGVEVDEQFF. CDR3 DNA: TGTGCCAGTAGTGGTTGGACAGGGGTGGAAGTAGATGAGCAGTTCTTC.

The rearrangement joins TRBV4-3 to TRBJ2-1; D gene unclear. The CDR3 extends over 13 amino acids. Trimming removed 3 bases at V and 5 bases at J, with 8 bases between. Germline CDR1 reads LGHNA; CDR2 reads YSLEER. The CDR3 sequence is CASSQVTDNEQFF. The CDR3 DNA follows: TGCGCCAGCAGCCAGGTTACTGACAATGAGCAGTTCTTC.

V gene TRBV5-6 combines with J gene TRBJ1-4; D is possibly TRBD1 (5 bases). From germline, CDR1 is SGHDT and CDR2 YYEEEE. The CDR3 spans 15 residues. V was clipped by 0 bases and J by 8 bases, with 14 bases between them. The CDR3 nucleotides are TGTGCCAGCAGCTTGGCCGGGGGTGGAGCGGAAAAACTGTTTTTT. Translation gives CASSLAGGGAEKLFF.

The J gene is TRBJ2-3, the V gene TRBV4-3; 7 bases line up with TRBD2. In germline, CDR1 is LGHNA, CDR2 YSLEER. Germline trimming cut 4 bases from V and 3 bases from J; bases unmatched to any gene: 10. The CDR3 runs to 16 residues. Here the CDR3 DNA reads TGCGCCAGCAGCCCGATGTGGAGCGGGGTAACAGATACGCAGTATTTT. The encoded protein is CASSPMWSGVTDTQYF.

On this clone itself: The same CDR3 can be traced to other DNA sequences in this sample. V gene TRBV18 combines with J gene TRBJ2-1; 12 nucleotides match TRBD2. This CDR3 comprises 14 residues. Germline-derived CDR1 and CDR2 are KGHSH and LQKENI. Germline trimming cut 1 base from V and 8 bases from J; bases unmatched to any gene: 0. This CDR3 is CASSPRTSGDEQFF. The CDR3 DNA sequence: TGTGCCAGCTCACCACGGACTAGCGGGGATGAGCAGTTCTTC.

This clone appeared a few times. The chain links TRBV4-1 to TRBJ1-5, with D perhaps matching TRBD1 (5 bases). Germline lookup yields CDR1 MGHRA and CDR2 YSYEKL. Trimming took off 3 bases at V and 1 base at J, with 16 bases between the two ends. CDR3 length equals 17 residues. The CDR3 nucleotides read TGCGCCAGCAGCCAGAAGGGGAGGGGAATGAGCAATCAGCCCCAGCATTTT. This sequence encodes CASSQKGRGMSNQPQHF.

The V and J genes are TRBV7-6 and TRBJ1-4; D perhaps matches TRBD1 (5 bases). V lost 1 base and J lost 1, with 16 bases in between. Germline-derived CDR1 and CDR2 are SGHVS and FNYEAQ. This CDR3 contains 18 residues. In DNA, the CDR3 is TGTGCCAGCAGCTTAGGTGTATGGTTTCAGGGAACTAATGAAAAACTGTTTTTT. This encodes CASSLGVWFQGTNEKLFF.

This chain joins TRBV11-2 and TRBJ2-5, with a tentative D call TRBD2 (6 bases). The V end lost 4 bases, the J end lost 5 bases, and 11 bases lay between the germline ends. The germline gives CDR1 SGHAT, CDR2 FQNNGV. The CDR3 runs 13 residues. Here the CDR3 reads CASSWDFTETQYF. The DNA of the CDR3 is TGTGCCAGCAGCTGGGACTTCACGGAGACCCAGTACTTC.

The chain couples TRBV7-2 to TRBJ2-7; weak D call: TRBD1 (6 bases). V dropped 4 bases and J dropped 2 bases, with 12 bases sitting between them. CDR3 length: 14 residues. The germline gives CDR1 SGHTA, CDR2 FQGNSA. The CDR3 sequence is CASSSRDTTYEQYF. DNA of the CDR3: TGTGCCAGCAGCTCCCGGGACACCACCTACGAGCAGTACTTC.

Worth noting for this clone: The DNA is left out, because the CDR3 cannot be placed on it with certainty; the CDR3 is given as TCRdb lists it. V and J are TRBV12-1 and TRBJ2-5; TRBD1 was called by the table and not checked on the DNA. TRBV12-1 is tagged as a pseudogene. The CDR3 is 17 amino acids in total, end residues counted. CDR3 residues: CASSPGVGQGASDEQYF.

This rearrangement joins TRBV6-1 to TRBJ1-2, with D possibly being TRBD1 (6 bases). In germline, CDR1 is MNHNS, CDR2 SASEGT. V lost 1 base to trimming and J lost 8 bases, with 17 bases between them. The CDR3 covers 15 residues. CDR3 region: CASSEEGVYRVGYTF. The DNA for the CDR3 is TGTGCCAGCAGTGAAGAGGGGGTCTATCGGGTCGGCTACACCTTC.

The chain combines TRBV23-1 with TRBJ2-7; 8 bases match TRBD2. TRBV23-1 is filed as an ORF, its function uncertain. V gave up 2 bases and J gave up 6 bases; unmatched junction bases: 9. The CDR3 runs to 15 residues. The CDR3 nucleotides read TGCGCCAGCAGTCAAAGGACTAGCTATTACGTCGAGCAGTACTTC. Residues: CASSQRTSYYVEQYF.

This clone was detected a few times. The chain is built from TRBV15 and TRBJ2-3; D remains unclear. This CDR3 spans 14 amino acids. Per germline, CDR1 LNHNV and CDR2 YYDKDF (reference sequence). Deletions cut 1 base from V and 1 base from J, with 6 bases between. The CDR3, as DNA: TGTGCCACCAGCAGAGGCCCGGGCACAGATACGCAGTATTTT. It is translated as CATSRGPGTDTQYF.

The gene calls are TRBV9 and TRBJ2-1, with TRBD1 matching over 9 bases. The CDR3 has 18 residues. The germline CDR1 and CDR2 sequences are SGDLS and YYNGEE. Losses at the gene ends were 3 bases for V and 0 bases for J; bases not matched to a gene: 10. The CDR3 DNA reads as TGTGCCAGCAGCGGGTACAGGGGGCCCACGAGCTCCTACAATGAGCAGTTCTTC. It translates to CASSGYRGPTSSYNEQFF.

The chain is built from TRBV27 and TRBJ1-1, with no clear D. CDR1 and CDR2 from the germline V gene are MNHEY and SMNVEV (reference sequence). V was shortened by 2 bases and J by 0 bases, with 7 bases between the two germline ends. This CDR3 is built from 14 residues. CDR3 DNA sequence: TGTGCCAGCAGTTTAAATGGCATGAACACTGAAGCTTTCTTT. It specifies CASSLNGMNTEAFF.

Only a few counts were recorded for this clone. The chain recombines TRBV6-6 with TRBJ2-5; 9 bases map to TRBD1. The assigned J gene may be wrong: the sequence end matches TRBJ2-7 better. CDR1 and CDR2 (germline): MNHNY, SVGAGI (reference sequence). The CDR3 consists of 15 residues. The CDR3 loop is CASSYSGTGNYEQYF. DNA of the CDR3: TGTGCCAGCAGTTACTCCGGGACAGGGAACTACGAGCAGTACTTC.

The J gene is TRBJ1-3, the V gene TRBV7-2; possibly TRBD1 for D (6 bases). The V gene lost 1 base and the J gene lost 0 bases, with 13 bases spanning the gap. Germline CDR1 and CDR2: SGHTA and FQGNSA. The CDR3 totals 17 residues. CDR3 protein: CASSLVGGLNSGNTIYF. The CDR3 DNA is TGTGCCAGCAGCTTAGTAGGGGGTCTTAACTCTGGAAACACCATATATTTT.

The rearrangement joins TRBV6-5 to TRBJ2-7; TRBD1 matches at 10 bases. V lost 3 bases to trimming and J lost 6 bases; unmatched junction nucleotides: 8. Germline V gene data show CDR1 as MNHEY and CDR2 as SVGAGI. The CDR3 length is 15 residues. The CDR3 DNA is TGTGCCAGCAGTTATGGGACAGGGGTTTTGGGCGAGCAGTACTTC. Protein product: CASSYGTGVLGEQYF.

The V gene is TRBV10-3, the J gene TRBJ2-7, with a tentative D call TRBD2 (5 bases). The V and J ends lost 4 bases and 5 bases respectively, with 9 bases between them. This CDR3 contains 12 residues. The germline gives CDR1 ENHRY, CDR2 SYGVKD. As DNA, the CDR3 is TGTGCCATCAGTGTCAGAGGGAACGAGCAGTACTTC. It yields the protein CAISVRGNEQYF.

This clone came up once. This chain joins TRBV19 and TRBJ1-1; no clear D. V was clipped by 6 bases and J by 1 base, with 12 bases between them. The germline V gene encodes CDR1 LNHDA and CDR2 SQIVND (reference sequence). CDR3 size: 14 residues. The CDR3 is CASSPQVQNTEAFF. The CDR3 coding sequence is TGTGCCAGTAGCCCGCAGGTCCAGAACACTGAAGCTTTCTTT. Full variable domain (outside the CDR3, taken from reference TRBV19 and TRBJ1-1): DGGITQSPKYLFRKEGQNVTLSCEQNLNHDAMYWYRQDPGQGLRLIYYSQIVNDFQKGDIAEGYSVSREKKESFPLTVTSAQKNPTAFYLCASSPQVQNTEAFFGQGTRLTVV.

This rearrangement joins TRBV12-5 to TRBJ2-1; 10 bases align to TRBD2. Germline CDR1 LGHNT, CDR2 FRNRAP. With 2 bases clipped from V and 7 bases from J, the junction kept 8 bases outside the gene matches. The CDR3 runs to 16 residues. CDR3 nucleotide sequence: TGTGCTAGTGGTTTGCCGCCGGGACTAGCGTTGAATGAGCAGTTCTTC. Its translation is CASGLPPGLALNEQFF.

The chain couples TRBV13 to TRBJ2-3; 7 nucleotides line up with TRBD1. J was trimmed by 4 bases and V by 3 bases; bases with no gene match: 13. CDR3 length: 17 residues. CDR1 and CDR2 (germline): PRHDT, FYEKMQ (reference sequence). For the CDR3, the DNA is TGTGCCAGCAGCTTGAATAAGAATCGGGACAGCCCAGATACGCAGTATTTT. Protein sequence: CASSLNKNRDSPDTQYF.

This clone was counted between two and nine times. The V and J genes are TRBV5-1 and TRBJ1-1; TRBD1 matches at 12 bases. Germline V CDR1 and CDR2: SGHRS, YFSETQ. V trimming: 4 bases; J trimming: 4 bases; junction bases outside the gene matches: 5. The CDR3 extends over 15 amino acids. The CDR3 loop reads CASSVGQGASTEAFF. CDR3 bases: TGCGCCAGCAGCGTGGGACAGGGGGCGAGCACTGAAGCTTTCTTT.

The chain has TRBV5-1 and TRBJ2-1; the match to TRBD1 covers 9 bases. This CDR3 region has 14 residues. The V gene's germline CDR1 is SGHRS and CDR2 YFSETQ. V dropped 4 bases and J dropped 7; count of bases not matched to a gene: 6. CDR3 nucleotide sequence: TGCGCCAGCAGCCCAGGGGACAGGGTAAATGAGCAGTTCTTC. This codes for CASSPGDRVNEQFF.

This clone occurred a few times. The V call is TRBV4-2, the J call TRBJ2-7; 11 bases align to TRBD2. The junction had 11 bases not matched to a gene; V was cut back by 3 bases and J by 4 bases. CDR3 length: 17 residues. Germline CDR1 LGHNA, CDR2 YNFKEQ. The CDR3 nucleotides are TGTGCCAGCAGCCAGGCACGCGGGGGGACTAGCGGATACGAGCAGTACTTC. Protein sequence: CASSQARGGTSGYEQYF.

The chain carries TRBV7-9 and TRBJ2-5; 7 bases are shared with TRBD1. In germline, CDR1 is SEHNR, CDR2 FQNEAQ (reference sequence). V lost 2 bases, J lost 2 bases, and 5 bases stayed unmatched. This CDR3 region has 15 residues. The CDR3 bases are TGTGCCAGCAGCTTACTCGGGACAGATCAAGAGACCCAGTACTTC. This codes for CASSLLGTDQETQYF.

The rearrangement joins TRBV7-9 to TRBJ2-7; no clear D. Trimming shortened V by 1 base and J by 2 bases, and 6 bases separated the two germline ends. Germline V gene data show CDR1 as SEHNR and CDR2 as FQNEAQ (reference sequence). This CDR3 comprises 13 residues. The CDR3, as DNA: TGTGCCAGCAGCTTAGACCTAACCTACGAGCAGTACTTC. Translated, it gives CASSLDLTYEQYF.

The chain couples TRBV4-1 to TRBJ1-5; D is perhaps TRBD1 (5 bases). The CDR3 contains 13 residues. The ends were cut back, 5 bases at V and 5 bases at J, with 10 bases in the middle. Per germline, CDR1 MGHRA and CDR2 YSYEKL. CDR3 sequence: CASSGGSDQPQHF. The CDR3 region has the DNA TGCGCCAGCAGCGGGGGGTCAGATCAGCCCCAGCATTTT.

The V call is TRBV28, the J call TRBJ2-7, with a tentative D call TRBD2 (6 bases). V lost 8 bases, J lost 0 bases, and 11 bases lay in between. CDR1 and CDR2 (germline): MDHEN, SYDVKM. This CDR3 is built from 13 residues. As DNA, the CDR3 is TGTGCCAGCCCTCGGGAGCCCTCCTACGAGCAGTACTTC. This gives the protein CASPREPSYEQYF.

This CDR3 is CASSFGTSGRTSYNEQFF. The CDR3 DNA is TGTGCCAGCAGCTTCGGGACTAGCGGGAGGACGTCCTACAATGAGCAGTTCTTC. The chain employs TRBV5-4 and TRBJ2-1; 15 bases agree with TRBD2. J lost 1 base, V lost 2 bases, and 4 bases had no gene match. CDR1 SGHNT and CDR2 YYREEE come from the germline V gene (reference sequence). The CDR3 runs to 18 residues.

This sequence joins TRBV4-2 and TRBJ2-7; 10 bases are shared with TRBD1. CDR1 is LGHNA and CDR2 is YNFKEQ in the germline V gene. The V and J ends lost 2 bases and 3 bases, in that order; junction bases with no gene match: 4. The CDR3 runs 15 residues. The CDR3 DNA reads as TGTGCCAGCAGCCAACCGGGACAGGGGAACTACGAGCAGTACTTC. This translates into CASSQPGQGNYEQYF.

Comment on this clone: A junction boundary mismatches the germline segment, possibly from a read error. The CDR3 sequence: CASSRTSGRDNEQFF. In DNA, the CDR3 is TGTGCTAGCAGCCGAACTAGCGGGAGGGACAATGAGCAGTTCTTC. V usage is TRBV7-7 and J usage is TRBJ2-1; 13 bases agree with TRBD2. The CDR3 spans 15 residues. Germline V gene sequence: CDR1 SSHAT, CDR2 FNYEAQ (reference sequence).